This TCR beta chain comes out of a study of shared clonotypes between healthy human individuals. About this clone itself: Its antigen is not known. This sample includes further DNA sequences coding for the same CDR3.

The split of CD4+ cells yielded CD45RA+ naive and CD45RA-negative memory subsets. Clones were sequenced by immunoSEQ multiplex PCR, and TCRdb holds only the in-frame ones, with some missing. The repertoire holds millions of clones, with around nine tenths as singletons. General study points: Shared clonotypes across all four donors exceeded non-shared ones in generation probability. Donor scarcity curtailed the genetic and exposure-history diversity represented herein. Rarefaction analysis demonstrated incomplete sorted-subset sequencing notwithstanding large depth.

Deletions cut 0 bases from V and 6 bases from J, with 8 bases between. This CDR3 is 13 amino acids long. CDR1 is SGHRS, CDR2 YFSETQ, per germline. The sequencing sample was made of naive CD4+ T cells sorted from blood. The subset denotes: CD45RA+ positively selected. The TCR originated in a man between 18 and 35 years old in good health. This rearrangement joins TRBV5-1 to TRBJ2-3, with D hard to call. The CDR3 bases are TGCGCCAGCAGCTTGGTCGGTCCTGATACGCAGTATTTT. It codes for CASSLVGPDTQYF. Looking up the rest from reference TRBV5-1 and TRBJ2-3 gives the full variable domain: KAGVTQTPRYLIKTRGQQVTLSCSPISGHRSVSWYQQTPGQGLQFLFEYFSETQRNKGNFPGRFSGRQFSNSRSEMNVSTLELGDSALYLCASSLVGPDTQYFGPGTRLTVL.